The 10 T cell receptor beta chains below all came from one sample that was sequenced in a study of T cell responses to AZD1222 COVID-19 vaccine. Only in-frame clones appear in the TCRdb table, and some are missing; sequencing was by immunoSEQ multiplex PCR. The sample shows about 110,000 clones, approximately 90% of them seen only once. Sequenced here: peripheral blood, sampled on day 0 of AZD1222 vaccination. The receptors were sampled from an adult in good health.

This clone was detected once. The V and J genes are TRBV7-9 and TRBJ1-4; D is perhaps TRBD1 (6 bases). The CDR3 is 15 amino acids. Trimming left V 4 bases short and J 2 bases short, with 11 bases between. Germline V gene data show CDR1 as SEHNR and CDR2 as FQNEAQ (reference sequence). DNA of the CDR3: TGTGCCAGCAGCTCAGACAGGTTCACTAATGAAAAACTGTTTTTT. This gives the protein CASSSDRFTNEKLFF.

With regard to this clone: Its ends do not fully match the called genes, so a read error is possible. V and J are TRBV6-5 and TRBJ1-3; TRBD1 is a possible D gene (5 bases). This CDR3 has 14 amino acids. Germline CDR1 is MNHEY and CDR2 is SVGAGI. This CDR3 is CASNPRGTGNTIYF. In DNA form, the CDR3 reads TGTGCCAGCAACCCTCGGGGGACTGGGAACACCATATATTTT.

The chain is built from TRBV7-2 and TRBJ1-5, with D maybe TRBD1 (5 bases). The CDR3 is 16 residues long. Germline CDR1 reads SGHTA; CDR2 reads FQGNSA. Trimming removed 1 base from V and 4 bases from J, with 14 bases in between. The CDR3 coding sequence is TGTGCCAGCAGCTTAGTGGGGACGGAGCTTAATCAGCCCCAGCATTTT. Protein sequence: CASSLVGTELNQPQHF.

As for this clone: Other DNA sequences of this sample code for an identical CDR3. The chain combines TRBV5-1 with TRBJ2-5, with no clear D. This CDR3 is built from 11 residues. The V and J ends lost 0 bases and 3 bases respectively, with 0 bases between them. From germline, CDR1 is SGHRS and CDR2 YFSETQ. Here the CDR3 reads CASSLEETQYF. The CDR3 DNA is TGCGCCAGCAGCTTGGAAGAGACCCAGTACTTC.

This chain joins TRBV19 and TRBJ1-5; D gene ambiguous. Germline V gene data show CDR1 as LNHDA and CDR2 as SQIVND (reference sequence). V was cut by 10 bases and J by 3 bases, with 13 bases left in between. The CDR3 contains 13 residues. The chain's CDR3 is CAIRREPNQPQHF. The DNA of the CDR3 is TGTGCCATCCGACGGGAGCCCAATCAGCCCCAGCATTTT.

The V and J genes are TRBV25-1 and TRBJ1-4, with D possibly TRBD1 on 6 matching bases. The CDR3 has 14 amino acids. Trimming removed 6 bases at V and 7 bases at J, with 15 bases between. The germline V gene has CDR1 MGHDK and CDR2 SYGVNS. The CDR3 region has the DNA TGTGCCAGCAGCAACCACAGGGAGGGTGAAAAACTGTTTTTT. Encoded protein: CASSNHREGEKLFF.

This clone has more than one count but fewer than ten. The V and J genes are TRBV5-1 and TRBJ2-1; 13 bases fit TRBD2. The CDR3 loop spans 15 amino acids. CDR1 and CDR2 (germline): SGHRS, YFSETQ. V trimming: 2 bases; J trimming: 12 bases; junction bases outside the gene matches: 8. The CDR3 sequence: CASSLPGTSGNGQFF. The CDR3 DNA is TGCGCCAGCAGCTTACCCGGGACTAGCGGGAACGGGCAGTTCTTC.

Of note for this clone: Other nucleotide sequences in the sample specify the same CDR3. The CDR3 sequence: CASSQERDTQYF. The CDR3 bases are TGTGCCAGCAGCCAAGAGAGAGATACGCAGTATTTT. The rearrangement uses TRBV3-1 (or the pseudogene TRBV3-2) and TRBJ2-3; D remains unclear. The germline gives CDR1 LGHDT, CDR2 YNNKEL (reference sequence). The V end was cut by 0 bases, the J end by 5 bases, with 3 bases between. The CDR3 runs to 12 residues.

The rearrangement joins TRBV7-2 to TRBJ2-5; 15 bases agree with TRBD2. The CDR3 has 16 residues. In germline, CDR1 is SGHTA, CDR2 FQGNSA. V trimming: 5 bases; J trimming: 3 bases; junction bases outside the gene matches: 4. The CDR3 region is CASSPRTSGGEETQYF. CDR3 nucleotide sequence: TGTGCCAGCAGCCCCCGGACTAGCGGGGGGGAAGAGACCCAGTACTTC.

This clone was counted a single time. This chain uses TRBV7-3 with TRBJ2-1, with 7 positions matching TRBD2. J was trimmed by 1 base and V by 2 bases; bases with no gene match: 2. This CDR3 is built from 15 residues. Germline V gene lookup returns CDR1 SGHTA and CDR2 FQGTGA. CDR3 DNA: TGTGCCAGCAGCTTACGGGAGGATTCCTACAATGAGCAGTTCTTC. Its protein product is CASSLREDSYNEQFF. The complete variable domain, with remaining parts taken from reference TRBV7-3 and TRBJ2-1, reads GAGVSQTPSNKVTEKGKYVELRCDPISGHTALYWYRQSLGQGPEFLIYFQGTGAADDSGLPNDRFFAVRPEGSVSTLKIQRTERGDSAVYLCASSLREDSYNEQFFGPGTRLTVL.